This T cell receptor beta chain was recovered during a study of Ad26.COV2.S vaccination and SARS-CoV-2 variants. The method was immunoSEQ multiplex PCR; TCRdb's version includes in-frame clones alone and lacks a portion of them. This table holds about 440,000 clones, 90% found once. Treatment given: 15 to 20 received Ad26.COV2.S at low or high dose, single or two shots; roughly 5 received placebo; per-sample allocation not given. Each sample was drawn 63 days after the first injection (of vaccine or placebo). The CDR3 extends over 13 amino acids. Germline V lookup: CDR1 MDHEN, CDR2 SYDVKM. The V and J ends lost 6 bases and 3 bases, in that order; junction bases with no gene match: 1.

The receptor was derived from a person aged 18 to 59 who received the Ad26.COV2.S COVID-19 vaccine or a placebo. Sequences were derived from peripheral blood, sampled in a trial of Ad26.COV2.S vaccine versus placebo. V usage is TRBV28 and J usage is TRBJ1-2, with 10 bases lining up with TRBD1. CDR3 sequence: CASRTGGDYGYTF. CDR3 DNA: TGTGCCAGCAGGACAGGGGGCGACTATGGCTACACCTTC.